The 10 T cell receptor beta chains listed next were all sequenced from one sample in a study of molecular identifiers for immune sequencing clone quantification. TCRdb itself ran the PCR reads through MiXCR, one entry per CDR3 protein. The sample yields about half a million distinct CDR3 sequences, about 21% seen once. The sample taken for sequencing was naive CD8+ T cells from blood, with Jurkat cell RNA spiked in. Subset here: FACS-sorted CD8+CD4-CCR7+CD45RA+ naive T cells. Receptors originate from a human donor in good health. Some libraries in this study had Jurkat cell RNA spiked in.

The J gene is TRBJ1-5, the V gene TRBV9, with D hard to call. V was pared by 0 bases and J by 7 bases, with 11 bases between. The CDR3 sequence is 14 residues long. CDR1 SGDLS and CDR2 YYNGEE come from the germline V gene. CDR3 protein: CASSVADFGQPQHF. The CDR3 region has the DNA TGTGCCAGCAGCGTAGCCGACTTTGGGCAGCCCCAGCATTTT.

This clonotype was recorded at least ten times. V and J are TRBV30 and TRBJ1-4; D ambiguous. In germline, CDR1 is GTSNPN, CDR2 SVGIG (reference sequence). The CDR3 runs 15 residues. Trimming shortened V by 0 bases and J by 0 bases, and 8 bases separated the two germline ends. CDR3 DNA sequence: TGTGCCTGGAGTGTACTCAGGACAACTAATGAAAAACTGTTTTTT. Residues: CAWSVLRTTNEKLFF. Looking up the rest from reference TRBV30 and TRBJ1-4 gives the full variable domain: SQTIHQWPATLVQPVGSPLSLECTVEGTSNPNLYWYRQAAGRGLQLLFYSVGIGQISSEVPQNLSASRPQDRQFILSSKKLLLSDSGFYLCAWSVLRTTNEKLFFGSGTQLSVL.

This clonotype was detected ten times or more. The chain uses TRBV11-2 and TRBJ2-1; a possible D gene is TRBD1 (6 bases). This CDR3 is 14 amino acids long. Germline lookup yields CDR1 SGHAT and CDR2 FQNNGV. V was pared by 1 base and J by 9 bases, with 13 bases between. The CDR3 reads CASSLVTGFPEQFF. CDR3 in DNA: TGTGCCAGCAGCTTAGTCACAGGGTTTCCTGAGCAGTTCTTC.

This clonotype appeared a single time. The junction differs from germline at one of its ends, possibly a read error. The chain has TRBV19 and TRBJ1-5; D uncertain. Germline values: CDR1 LNHDA, CDR2 SQIVND (reference sequence). CDR3 length: 15 amino acids. The CDR3 region is CASSISDYSNRPQHF. For the CDR3, the DNA is TGTGCCAGTAGTATATCAGATTATAGCAATCGGCCCCAGCATTTT.

This clonotype was picked up many times. J is TRBJ2-3 and V is TRBV20-1, with D tentatively TRBD2 (6 bases). V was shortened by 0 bases and J by 6 bases, with 22 bases between the two germline ends. This CDR3 has 17 residues. Per germline, CDR1 DFQATT and CDR2 SNEGSKA (reference sequence). The CDR3, as DNA: TGCAGTGCTAGAGATCTTGCGGGGTCCTCCATCAGGGATACGCAGTATTTT. The encoded protein is CSARDLAGSSIRDTQYF.

In this sample, this clonotype turned up many times. The rearrangement uses TRBV27 and TRBJ2-1; D may match TRBD1 or TRBD2 (6 bases each). CDR1 is MNHEY and CDR2 is SMNVEV in the germline V gene (reference sequence). This CDR3 contains 13 residues. V dropped 1 base and J dropped 8 bases, with 9 bases sitting between them. CDR3 DNA: TGTGCCAGCAGTTTATTGGGGGGCGATGAGCAGTTCTTC. As protein: CASSLLGGDEQFF.

The table lists this clonotype with many counts. The rearrangement uses TRBV7-2 and TRBJ2-5; D may match TRBD1 or TRBD2 (5 bases each). This CDR3 has 15 amino acids. The V gene's germline CDR1 is SGHTA and CDR2 FQGNSA. V was cut by 5 bases and J by 0 bases, with 13 bases left in between. CDR3 coding DNA: TGTGCCAGCAGCGGAGGACACCTGTACCAAGAGACCCAGTACTTC. Encoded protein: CASSGGHLYQETQYF.

The chain is built from TRBV6-2 or TRBV6-3 and TRBJ2-5; 12 nucleotides agree with TRBD2. Per germline, CDR1 MNHEY and CDR2 SVGEGT. CDR3 size: 15 residues. V shed 6 bases, J shed 0 bases, and the junction held 2 bases outside the gene matches. In nucleotides, the CDR3 is TGTGCCAGCAGCGGACTAGCGGGGTACCAAGAGACCCAGTACTTC. It codes for CASSGLAGYQETQYF.

Only a few counts were recorded for this clonotype. The chain joins TRBV7-9 to TRBJ2-2, with 9 bases identical to TRBD2. Germline trimming cut 1 base from V and 2 bases from J; bases unmatched to any gene: 14. CDR3 length: 20 residues. Germline CDR1 reads SEHNR; CDR2 reads FQNEAQ (reference sequence). The CDR3 region is CASSLDFPPGGLANTGELFF. CDR3 sequence (DNA): TGTGCCAGCAGCTTAGATTTCCCACCAGGGGGACTAGCCAACACCGGGGAGCTGTTTTTT. Full variable domain (remainder filled in from reference TRBV7-9 and TRBJ2-2): DTGVSQNPRHKITKRGQNVTFRCDPISEHNRLYWYRQTLGQGPEFLTYFQNEAQLEKSRLLSDRFSAERPKGSFSTLEIQRTEQGDSAMYLCASSLDFPPGGLANTGELFFGEGSRLTVL.

Worth noting for this clonotype: The CDR3 carries no conserved terminal phenylalanine or tryptophan, so it likely arises from a read error. The V call is TRBV19, the J call TRBJ2-7; a weak D match, TRBD2 (5 bases). Germline V gene lookup returns CDR1 LNHDA and CDR2 SQIVND (reference sequence). CDR3 length equals 14 residues. Trimming cost V 6 bases and J 1 base, with 13 bases left between them. CDR3 region: CASSPSAGSYEQYL. The CDR3 DNA reads as TGTGCCAGTAGCCCGAGCGCGGGTTCCTACGAGCAGTACCTC.